The text below deals with one T cell receptor beta chain. The record originates from a study of blood T cell repertoires in COVID-19. Overall study: The United States, Italy and Spain provided the acute and convalescent COVID-19 samples. In each case, the material was cDNA or gDNA derived from T cells, B-cell-depleted T cells, or PBMCs.

Under the authors' procedure: Nucleated cell number was recorded as an estimate derived from reference gene primer amplification. Profiling relied on immunoSEQ multiplex PCR, and the TCRdb table lists in-frame clones only, not all of them. V, J and clone size reflect that table, while D and trimming were determined from the DNA. The table records 150,000 to 200,000 clones, 88% of them present only once. The TCR originated in a man between 40 and 49 years old with active or convalescent COVID-19. Material for sequencing was peripheral blood.

In DNA form, the CDR3 reads TGTGCCAGCAGCCACGGAGGAGGACTAGCGGGAGAAGTGGAGCAGTTCTTC. It encodes CASSHGGGLAGEVEQFF. V gene TRBV3-1 (or the pseudogene TRBV3-2) combines with J gene TRBJ2-1; 13 bases agree with TRBD2. CDR1 and CDR2 (germline): LGHDT, YNNKEL (reference sequence). The trim removed 3 bases at V and 10 bases at J, leaving 12 bases unmatched. The CDR3 totals 17 residues.